A single sample is the source of the 8 T cell receptor beta chains below, sequenced in a study of breast tumors, draining lymph nodes, adjacent tissues. Breast cancer patients provided tissue from their axillary draining lymph nodes. TCRdb reanalysed the multiplex PCR reads using MiXCR and keeps one entry per CDR3 protein. This sample has under 150,000 distinct CDR3 sequences, with 20% to 25% found just once. Material for sequencing was axillary lymph node tissue. The receptor source for this set is a female donor with breast cancer. Some clones in this sample may be carry-over from other donors' samples.

This clonotype has at least ten counts. The CDR3 bases are TGTGCCAGCAGCCATAGCAATCAGCCCCAGCATTTT. Translated: CASSHSNQPQHF. The chain employs TRBV12-3 or TRBV12-4 and TRBJ1-5; D is unclear. This CDR3 has 12 residues. V gave up 6 bases and J gave up 0 bases, with 3 bases separating them.

About this clonotype: The final CDR3 position lacks the conserved phenylalanine or tryptophan, pointing to a likely read error. V usage is TRBV5-5 and J usage is TRBJ2-1; 10 bases agree with TRBD2. V gave up 4 bases and J gave up 7 bases; unmatched junction bases: 11. The germline V gene has CDR1 SGHKS and CDR2 YYEKEE (reference sequence). This CDR3 has 16 residues. The DNA of the CDR3 is TGTGCCAGCAGCGCGCAAGGGACTAGCGTCGGAAATGAGCAGTTCCTC. The encoded protein is CASSAQGTSVGNEQFL.

Many counts were recorded for this clonotype. The V call is TRBV4-3, the J call TRBJ2-5; 8 bases are a match to TRBD2. Germline V gene lookup returns CDR1 LGHNA and CDR2 YSLEER. The CDR3 length is 16 residues. Unmatched junction bases numbered 10, after V lost 0 bases and J lost 7 bases. In DNA form, the CDR3 reads TGCGCCAGCAGCCAAGATCGAGAAGCGGGAGAAGGGACCCAGTACTTC. Protein product: CASSQDREAGEGTQYF.

This clonotype was observed many times. Mismatch with germline at one junction end may stem from a read error. V is TRBV7-8 and J is TRBJ1-5; D unclear. The CDR3 has 15 residues. Germline V CDR1 and CDR2: SGHVS, FQNEAQ. The CDR3 nucleotides read TGTGCCAGCAGTCCCGGACGGTTTAGCAATCAGTCCCAGCATTTT. Protein sequence: CASSPGRFSNQSQHF.

This clonotype was seen ten or more times. The chain has TRBV19 and TRBJ2-2, with 12 bases lining up with TRBD2. CDR3 length: 15 amino acids. V shed 5 bases, J shed 3 bases, and the junction held 1 base outside the gene matches. CDR1 LNHDA and CDR2 SQIVND come from the germline V gene (reference sequence). CDR3 sequence: CASSLAGGHTGELFF. CDR3 DNA: TGTGCCAGTAGTCTAGCGGGAGGGCACACCGGGGAGCTGTTTTTT.

This clonotype was observed at least ten times. The rearrangement uses TRBV7-9 and TRBJ2-7, with D tentatively TRBD1 (6 bases). The ends were cut back, 2 bases at V and 3 bases at J, with 8 bases in the middle. CDR1 SEHNR and CDR2 FQNEAQ come from the germline V gene (reference sequence). This CDR3 has 13 residues. In DNA form, the CDR3 reads TGTGCCAGCAGCTTACAACAGGGCTACGAGCAGTACTTC. It yields the protein CASSLQQGYEQYF.

The genes are TRBV18 and TRBJ2-1, with D possibly called TRBD1 or TRBD2 (6 bases each). Deletions cut 3 bases from V and 7 bases from J, with 13 bases between. Germline-derived CDR1 and CDR2 are KGHSH and LQKENI. The CDR3 sequence is 14 residues long. The CDR3 DNA sequence: TGTGCCAGCTCACCTTCCCGGGGGCAGAATGAGCAGTTCTTC. Its translation: CASSPSRGQNEQFF.

The CDR3 loop reads CASSFLGPPNTGELFF. CDR3 in DNA: TGCGCCAGCAGCTTCTTGGGACCACCGAACACCGGGGAGCTGTTTTTT. The V call is TRBV5-1, the J call TRBJ2-2; either TRBD1 or TRBD2 may supply D (5 bases each). Trimming removed 2 bases from V and 0 bases from J, with 11 bases in between. This CDR3 is 16 amino acids long. The germline V gene encodes CDR1 SGHRS and CDR2 YFSETQ.